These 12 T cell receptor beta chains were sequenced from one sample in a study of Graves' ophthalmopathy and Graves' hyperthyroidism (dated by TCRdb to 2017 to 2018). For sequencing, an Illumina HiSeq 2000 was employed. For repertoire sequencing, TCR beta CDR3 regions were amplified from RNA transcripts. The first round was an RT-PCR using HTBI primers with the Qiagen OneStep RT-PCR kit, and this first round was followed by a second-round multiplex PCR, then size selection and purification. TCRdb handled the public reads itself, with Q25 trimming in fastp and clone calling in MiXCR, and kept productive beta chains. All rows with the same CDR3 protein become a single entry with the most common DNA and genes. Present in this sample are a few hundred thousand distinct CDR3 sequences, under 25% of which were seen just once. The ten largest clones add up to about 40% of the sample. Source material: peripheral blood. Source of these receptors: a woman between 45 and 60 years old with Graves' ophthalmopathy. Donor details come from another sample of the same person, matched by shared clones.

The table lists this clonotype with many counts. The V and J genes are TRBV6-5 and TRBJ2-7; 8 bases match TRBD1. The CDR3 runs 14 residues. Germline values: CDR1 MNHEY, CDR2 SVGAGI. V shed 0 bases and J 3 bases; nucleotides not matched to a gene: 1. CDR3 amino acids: CASSYSTGDYEQYF. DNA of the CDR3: TGTGCCAGCAGTTACTCGACAGGGGACTACGAGCAGTACTTC.

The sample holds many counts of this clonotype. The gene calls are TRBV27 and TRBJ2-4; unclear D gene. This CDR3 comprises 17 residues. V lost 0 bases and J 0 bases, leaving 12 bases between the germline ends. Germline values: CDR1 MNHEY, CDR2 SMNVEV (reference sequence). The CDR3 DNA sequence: TGTGCCAGCAGTTTATCGGTCACCCCCGTAGCCAAAAACATTCAGTACTTC. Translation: CASSLSVTPVAKNIQYF.

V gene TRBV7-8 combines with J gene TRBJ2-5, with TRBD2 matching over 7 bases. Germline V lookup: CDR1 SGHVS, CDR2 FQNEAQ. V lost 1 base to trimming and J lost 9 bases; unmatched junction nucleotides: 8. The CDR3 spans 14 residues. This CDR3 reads CASSLVWDYGPQYF. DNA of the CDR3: TGTGCCAGCAGCTTAGTTTGGGACTATGGGCCCCAGTACTTC.

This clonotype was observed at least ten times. The CDR3, as DNA: TGCAGCGTTGAAGAAGCTTTCTTT. This translates into CSVEEAFF. This chain uses TRBV29-1 with TRBJ1-1; D not certain. Germline CDR1 is SQVTM and CDR2 is ANQGSEA. This CDR3 spans 8 amino acids. V lost 0 bases and J lost 10, with 0 bases in between. The full variable domain, with the rest looked up from reference TRBV29-1 and TRBJ1-1, is SAVISQKPSRDICQRGTSLTIQCQVDSQVTMMFWYRQQPGQSLTLIATANQGSEATYESGFVIDKFPISRPNLTFSTLTVSNMSPEDSSIYLCSVEEAFFGQGTRLTVV.

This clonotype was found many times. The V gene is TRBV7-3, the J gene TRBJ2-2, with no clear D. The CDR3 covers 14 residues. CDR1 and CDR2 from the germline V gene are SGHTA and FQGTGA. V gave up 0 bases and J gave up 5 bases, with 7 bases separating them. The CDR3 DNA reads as TGTGCCAGCAGCTTAACGGATAAGACCGGGGAGCTGTTTTTT. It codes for CASSLTDKTGELFF.

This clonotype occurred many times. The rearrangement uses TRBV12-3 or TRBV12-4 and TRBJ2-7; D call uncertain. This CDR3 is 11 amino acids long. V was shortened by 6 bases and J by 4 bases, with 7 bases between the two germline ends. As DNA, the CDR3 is TGTGCCAGCAGCCAATTATACGAGCAGTACTTC. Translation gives CASSQLYEQYF.

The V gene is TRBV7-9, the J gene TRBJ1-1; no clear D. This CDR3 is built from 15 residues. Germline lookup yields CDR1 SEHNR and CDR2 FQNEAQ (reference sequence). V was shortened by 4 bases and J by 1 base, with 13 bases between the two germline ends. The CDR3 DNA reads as TGTGCCAGCAGCTGTGAGGAGGACGGGAACACTGAAGCTTTCTTT. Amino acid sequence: CASSCEEDGNTEAFF.

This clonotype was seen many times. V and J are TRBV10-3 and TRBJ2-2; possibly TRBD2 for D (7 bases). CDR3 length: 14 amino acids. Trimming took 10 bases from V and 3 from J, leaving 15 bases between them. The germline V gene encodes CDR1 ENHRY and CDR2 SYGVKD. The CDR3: CATLGGGYTGELFF. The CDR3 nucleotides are TGTGCCACCCTGGGAGGGGGATACACCGGGGAGCTGTTTTTT.

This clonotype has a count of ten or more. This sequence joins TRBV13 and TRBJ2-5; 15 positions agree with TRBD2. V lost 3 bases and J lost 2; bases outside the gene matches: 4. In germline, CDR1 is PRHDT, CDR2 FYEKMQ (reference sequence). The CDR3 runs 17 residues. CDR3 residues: CASSLGTSGRLQETQYF. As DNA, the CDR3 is TGTGCCAGCAGCTTGGGGACTAGCGGGAGGCTACAAGAGACCCAGTACTTC.

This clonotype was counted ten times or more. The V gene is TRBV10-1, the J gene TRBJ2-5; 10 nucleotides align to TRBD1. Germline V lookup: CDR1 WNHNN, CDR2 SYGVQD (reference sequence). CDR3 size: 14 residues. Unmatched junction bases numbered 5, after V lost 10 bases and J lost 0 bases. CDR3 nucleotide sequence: TGCGCCAAACGGACAGGGGGGTACCAAGAGACCCAGTACTTC. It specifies CAKRTGGYQETQYF.

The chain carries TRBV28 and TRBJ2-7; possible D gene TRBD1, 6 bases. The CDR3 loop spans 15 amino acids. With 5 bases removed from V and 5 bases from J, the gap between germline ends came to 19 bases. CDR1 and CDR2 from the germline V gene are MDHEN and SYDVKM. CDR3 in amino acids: CASSPNQGSPNEQYF. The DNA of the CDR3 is TGTGCCAGCAGTCCCAATCAGGGGAGCCCAAACGAGCAGTACTTC.

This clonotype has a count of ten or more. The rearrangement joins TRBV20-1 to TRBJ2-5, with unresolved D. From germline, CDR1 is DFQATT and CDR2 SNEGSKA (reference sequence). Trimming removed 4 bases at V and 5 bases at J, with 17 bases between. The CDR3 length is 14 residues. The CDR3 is CSANKGPQLETQYF. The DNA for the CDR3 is TGCAGTGCTAACAAGGGCCCCCAGTTGGAGACCCAGTACTTC.